The 6 T cell receptor beta chains below were found in one sample sequenced in a study of blood T cell repertoires in COVID-19. The method was immunoSEQ multiplex PCR; TCRdb's version includes in-frame clones alone and lacks a portion of them. In the table there are around 470,000 clones, 80% to 90% of which are singletons. Sample: peripheral blood. Source of these receptors: a man between 18 and 35 years old with COVID-19, enrolled during active disease.

This rearrangement joins TRBV5-1 to TRBJ1-4, with D possibly being TRBD1 (6 bases). The germline V gene encodes CDR1 SGHRS and CDR2 YFSETQ. The CDR3 is 15 residues long. V shed 4 bases and J shed 5 bases, with 15 bases lying between them. CDR3 region: CASSPPGGGNEKLFF. In nucleotides, the CDR3 is TGCGCCAGCAGCCCCCCGGGGGGCGGAAATGAAAAACTGTTTTTT.

V gene TRBV19 combines with J gene TRBJ2-5, with 7 bases that match TRBD2. CDR1 is LNHDA and CDR2 is SQIVND in the germline V gene (reference sequence). The CDR3 is 16 residues long. V was pared by 6 bases and J by 5 bases, with 15 bases of the junction left unmatched. In DNA, the CDR3 is TGTGCCAGTAGCCATCCAATACTGGGAGGGAGGGAGACCCAGTACTTC. Its translation: CASSHPILGGRETQYF.

Only one count was recorded for this clone. The chain recombines TRBV7-3 with TRBJ2-2; D is possibly TRBD1 (6 bases). Germline V CDR1 and CDR2: SGHTA, FQGTGA. The CDR3 runs to 17 residues. V was pared by 1 base and J by 4 bases, with 16 bases between. This chain's CDR3 is CASSLIPGARGTGELFF. The CDR3 coding sequence is TGTGCCAGCAGCTTAATTCCAGGGGCTAGAGGCACCGGGGAGCTGTTTTTT.

J is TRBJ1-5 and V is TRBV5-1; D is undetermined. Trimming took 7 bases from V and 7 from J, leaving 15 bases between them. Germline CDR1 and CDR2: SGHRS and YFSETQ. The CDR3 has 13 amino acids. The CDR3 DNA reads TGCGCCAGCTCCCAGGATCCCCACCAGCCCCAGCATTTT. This codes for CASSQDPHQPQHF.

Written as DNA, the CDR3 is TGTGCCAGTAGTGCAGGGGTGGGACAGCCCCAGCATTTT. This encodes CASSAGVGQPQHF. This sequence joins TRBV19 and TRBJ1-5; weak D call: TRBD1 (6 bases). The germline V gene encodes CDR1 LNHDA and CDR2 SQIVND (reference sequence). The germline V and J ends were trimmed by 5 bases and 7 bases, with 12 bases remaining between them. CDR3 length: 13 amino acids.

This clone was counted only a few times. The rearrangement joins TRBV2 to TRBJ2-4; D perhaps matches TRBD2 (7 bases). V was clipped by 8 bases and J by 8 bases, with 19 bases between them. The CDR3 is 14 amino acids. Looked up from germline, CDR1 is SNHLY and CDR2 is FYNNEI. Here the CDR3 DNA reads TGTGCCAGCGGGGGGCGGGAGCGTAGGGACATTCAGTACTTC. It translates to CASGGRERRDIQYF.